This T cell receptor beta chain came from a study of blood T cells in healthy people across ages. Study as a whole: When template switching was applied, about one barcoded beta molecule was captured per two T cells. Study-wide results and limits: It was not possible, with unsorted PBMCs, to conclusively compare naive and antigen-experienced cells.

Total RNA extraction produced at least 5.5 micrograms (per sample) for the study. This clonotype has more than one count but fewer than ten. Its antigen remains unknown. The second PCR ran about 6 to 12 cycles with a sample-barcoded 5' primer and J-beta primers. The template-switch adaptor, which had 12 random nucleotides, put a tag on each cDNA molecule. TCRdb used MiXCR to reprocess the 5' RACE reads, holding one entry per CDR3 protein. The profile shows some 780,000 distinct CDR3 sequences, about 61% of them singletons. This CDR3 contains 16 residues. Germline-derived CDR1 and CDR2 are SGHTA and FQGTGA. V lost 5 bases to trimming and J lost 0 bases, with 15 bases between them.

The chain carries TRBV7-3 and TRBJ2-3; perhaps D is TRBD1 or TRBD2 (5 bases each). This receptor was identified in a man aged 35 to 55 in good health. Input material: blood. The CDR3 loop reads CASSPLLGPSTDTQYF. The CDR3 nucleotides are TGTGCCAGCAGCCCTTTACTGGGACCTAGCACAGATACGCAGTATTTT.